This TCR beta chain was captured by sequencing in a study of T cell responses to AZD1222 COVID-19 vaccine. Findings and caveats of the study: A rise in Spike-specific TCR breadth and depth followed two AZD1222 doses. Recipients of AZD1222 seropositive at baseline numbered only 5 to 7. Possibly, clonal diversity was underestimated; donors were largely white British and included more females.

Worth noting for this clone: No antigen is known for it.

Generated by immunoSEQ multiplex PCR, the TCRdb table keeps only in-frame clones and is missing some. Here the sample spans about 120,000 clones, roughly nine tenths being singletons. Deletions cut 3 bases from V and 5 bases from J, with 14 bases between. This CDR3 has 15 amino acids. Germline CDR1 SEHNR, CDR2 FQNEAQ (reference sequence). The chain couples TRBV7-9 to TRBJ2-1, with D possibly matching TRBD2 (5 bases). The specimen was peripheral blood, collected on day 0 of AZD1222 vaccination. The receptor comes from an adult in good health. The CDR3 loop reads CASSFVRRTNNEQFF. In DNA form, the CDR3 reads TGTGCCAGCAGCTTCGTCCGGAGGACGAACAATGAGCAGTTCTTC.